These 21 T cell receptor beta chains came from one sample sequenced in a study of identical twins (dated by TCRdb to the mid-2010s). The receptor library was made with 5' RACE. Sequenced using an Illumina HiSeq 2000. Starting from the raw public reads, TCRdb applied fastp trimming at Q25, assembled clones with MiXCR and retained in-frame beta chains. Rows matching on CDR3 protein sequence are summarized as one entry with the most common DNA and genes. In this sample the table shows 600,000 to 850,000 distinct CDR3 sequences, around a sixth of which occur a single time. Together, the top ten hold over 10% of the sample. A further study also used this sample, focusing on T cells expressing NK-cell markers.

Material for sequencing was PBMCs. The receptors derive from a woman under 30 in good health.

For the CDR3, the DNA is TGTGCCAGCAGACCCTTCCGGGGGGGCCCAGGGGAGACCCAGTACTTC. Translating it yields CASRPFRGGPGETQYF. The J gene is TRBJ2-5, the V gene TRBV12-3 or TRBV12-4, with 8 positions matching TRBD2. The CDR3 is 16 residues long. With 6 bases clipped from V and 5 bases from J, the junction kept 14 bases outside the gene matches.

This clonotype was counted between two and nine times. Its ends do not fully match the called genes, so a read error is possible. The chain has TRBV12-3 or TRBV12-4 and TRBJ2-7; D not certain. This CDR3 region has 13 residues. DNA of the CDR3: TGTGCCAGCAGTTTACGTGACTCCGACGAGCAGTACTTC. Encoded protein: CASSLRDSDEQYF.

This clonotype was counted a few times. This chain joins TRBV28 and TRBJ1-6; D remains unclear. Between the trimmed V and J ends, which lost 1 base and 2 bases, there was a span of 9 bases. CDR3 length: 16 residues. Germline V gene lookup returns CDR1 MDHEN and CDR2 SYDVKM. The CDR3: CASSLFGKTYNSPLHF. Here the CDR3 DNA reads TGTGCCAGCAGTTTATTTGGGAAGACCTATAATTCACCCCTCCACTTT.

V and J are TRBV5-1 and TRBJ2-7; 8 bases align to TRBD1. CDR1 SGHRS and CDR2 YFSETQ come from the germline V gene. J gave up 2 bases and V 3 bases, and 10 bases lay outside the gene matches. The CDR3 has 16 amino acids. CDR3: CASSSNPGTGAYEQYF. As DNA, the CDR3 is TGCGCCAGCAGCTCGAACCCCGGGACAGGCGCCTACGAGCAGTACTTC.

This clonotype appeared a few times. The J gene is TRBJ2-1, the V gene TRBV12-3 or TRBV12-4; no reliable D call. The length of the CDR3 is 15 residues. V lost 6 bases and J lost 0, with 12 bases in between. The CDR3 loop reads CASSFSFSSYNEQFF. The CDR3 coding sequence is TGTGCCAGCAGCTTTTCCTTTAGCTCCTACAATGAGCAGTTCTTC.

CDR3 bases: TGTGCCTGGAGTGTAGGGACGCTTCGGGGCTACACCTTC. This encodes CAWSVGTLRGYTF. The chain carries TRBV30 and TRBJ1-2; maybe TRBD1 (5 bases). Germline CDR1 GTSNPN, CDR2 SVGIG (reference sequence). V lost 0 bases to trimming and J lost 8 bases, with 13 bases between them. This CDR3 is 13 amino acids long.

This clonotype was detected many times. The chain combines TRBV7-9 with TRBJ2-1; D is unresolved. This CDR3 region has 11 residues. Trimming left V 5 bases short and J 10 bases short, with 9 bases between. Germline CDR1 SEHNR, CDR2 FQNEAQ (reference sequence). CDR3 region: CASSDPKEQFF. The CDR3 DNA sequence: TGTGCCAGCAGCGATCCTAAGGAGCAGTTCTTC.

The chain combines TRBV6-2 or TRBV6-3 with TRBJ2-6; no clear D. This CDR3 has 15 amino acids. Germline loops: CDR1 MNHEY, CDR2 SVGEGT. Trimming shortened V by 1 base and J by 3 bases, and 7 bases separated the two germline ends. The CDR3 loop is CASSYYGFGANVLTF. CDR3 DNA sequence: TGTGCCAGCAGTTACTATGGTTTTGGGGCCAACGTCCTGACTTTC.

The genes are TRBV6-2 or TRBV6-3 and TRBJ2-3, with 10 positions matching TRBD2. This CDR3 contains 16 residues. The germline V gene encodes CDR1 MNHEY and CDR2 SVGEGT. V lost 6 bases and J lost 2; bases outside the gene matches: 8. The CDR3 sequence: CASSYRSGRATDTQYF. The DNA for the CDR3 is TGTGCCAGCAGCTATAGGAGCGGGAGGGCCACAGATACGCAGTATTTT.

In its sample, this clonotype was seen a few times. The chain carries TRBV29-1 and TRBJ1-1; 11 nucleotides match TRBD1. With 6 bases clipped from V and 5 bases from J, the junction kept 14 bases outside the gene matches. CDR1 SQVTM and CDR2 ANQGSEA come from the germline V gene. The CDR3 runs 16 residues. The CDR3 DNA sequence: TGCAGCGTGCGAATGGGACAGGGGGGAGGTGATACTGAAGCTTTCTTT. This sequence encodes CSVRMGQGGGDTEAFF.

J is TRBJ1-5 and V is TRBV29-1, with unresolved D. V lost 5 bases, J lost 4 bases, and 12 bases lay in between. This CDR3 comprises 13 residues. Germline CDR1 is SQVTM and CDR2 is ANQGSEA. CDR3 DNA: TGCAGCGTTCTCCAAGGGAGAAATCAGCCCCAGCATTTT. Translated: CSVLQGRNQPQHF.

This chain links TRBV4-3 with TRBJ2-5; D call uncertain. Trimming pared 1 base from V and 2 bases from J, leaving 11 bases between. Germline V gene sequence: CDR1 LGHNA, CDR2 YSLEER. The CDR3 totals 15 residues. This chain's CDR3 is CASSQGVAPQETQYF. CDR3 bases: TGCGCCAGCAGCCAAGGTGTGGCGCCTCAAGAGACCCAGTACTTC.

This clonotype was recorded a few times. The chain is built from TRBV5-5 and TRBJ1-2; no reliable D call. Per germline, CDR1 SGHKS and CDR2 YYEKEE (reference sequence). Between the trimmed V and J ends, which lost 1 base and 8 bases, there was a span of 12 bases. The CDR3 has 13 amino acids. CDR3 protein: CASSLRQVRGYTF. CDR3 bases: TGTGCCAGCAGCTTGCGTCAGGTGCGAGGCTACACCTTC.

This clonotype was counted at least ten times. V and J are TRBV6-5 and TRBJ1-4, with 7 bases lining up with TRBD1. V trimming: 0 bases; J trimming: 3 bases; junction bases outside the gene matches: 4. Germline CDR1 and CDR2: MNHEY and SVGAGI. CDR3 size: 16 residues. In DNA, the CDR3 is TGTGCCAGCAGTTACTCGAAGGGGGCACCTAATGAAAAACTGTTTTTT. Translating it yields CASSYSKGAPNEKLFF.

The chain has TRBV6-1 and TRBJ2-1; D might be TRBD1 or TRBD2, each matching 7 bases. The CDR3 has 16 amino acids. Trimming took off 0 bases at V and 9 bases at J, with 18 bases between the two ends. In germline, CDR1 is MNHNS, CDR2 SASEGT. The DNA of the CDR3 is TGTGCCAGCAGTGAAGCGGGAGGGGGCCTGGGAAGTGAGCAGTTCTTC. This translates into CASSEAGGGLGSEQFF.

The chain employs TRBV5-6 and TRBJ2-6; D not resolved. CDR3 size: 15 residues. The ends were cut back, 1 base at V and 3 bases at J, with 8 bases in the middle. Germline CDR1 is SGHDT and CDR2 is YYEEEE. This CDR3 reads CASSLMLGGANVLTF. Here the CDR3 DNA reads TGTGCCAGCAGCTTGATGTTGGGTGGGGCCAACGTCCTGACTTTC.

This clonotype was found a few times. The rearrangement uses TRBV21-1 and TRBJ2-1; TRBD2 reflects the table's D call only, with no check against the DNA. TRBV21-1 represents a pseudogene. This CDR3 has 15 amino acids. The CDR3 DNA follows: TGTGCCAGCAGCCCTAGTTTGAGCACCTACAATGAGCAGTTCTTC. Translating gives CASSPSLSTYNEQFF.

In this sample, this clonotype turned up many times. The chain carries TRBV20-1 and TRBJ2-7; 7 bases match TRBD1. This CDR3 spans 13 amino acids. J gave up 0 bases and V 4 bases, and 3 bases lay outside the gene matches. CDR1 is DFQATT and CDR2 is SNEGSKA in the germline V gene (reference sequence). The CDR3 nucleotides read TGCAGTGCTACTAGACAGGGCTCCTACGAGCAGTACTTC. Its protein product is CSATRQGSYEQYF.

The rearrangement uses TRBV5-6 and TRBJ2-4, with TRBD2 as a possible D gene (6 bases). The CDR3 is 17 amino acids. Trimming took off 0 bases at V and 3 bases at J, with 16 bases between the two ends. From germline, CDR1 is SGHDT and CDR2 YYEEEE. The CDR3 spells CASSLVGGRGLKNIQYF. CDR3 DNA: TGTGCCAGCAGCTTGGTGGGCGGGCGGGGACTCAAAAACATTCAGTACTTC. The variable domain in full, with the rest retrieved from reference TRBV5-6 and TRBJ2-4, is DAGVTQSPTHLIKTRGQQVTLRCSPKSGHDTVSWYQQALGQGPQFIFQYYEEEERQRGNFPDRFSGHQFPNYSSELNVNALLLGDSALYLCASSLVGGRGLKNIQYFGAGTRLSVL.

The rearrangement links TRBV12-3 or TRBV12-4 to TRBJ2-5, with 9 bases lining up with TRBD2. Trimming cost V 6 bases and J 4 bases; bases outside gene matches: 15. This CDR3 comprises 17 residues. CDR3: CASSPRPAGGAGETQYF. DNA of the CDR3: TGTGCCAGCAGCCCCCGTCCCGCGGGAGGGGCGGGAGAGACCCAGTACTTC.

This clonotype was recorded many times. This chain connects TRBV20-1 to TRBJ2-3; no definite D call. Trimming removed 5 bases from V and 4 bases from J, with 10 bases in between. The CDR3 loop spans 12 amino acids. Per germline, CDR1 DFQATT and CDR2 SNEGSKA (reference sequence). The chain's CDR3 is CSAGVGSDTQYF. The CDR3 DNA reads TGCAGTGCTGGGGTCGGTTCAGATACGCAGTATTTT.